This TCR beta chain was profiled in a study of naive and memory T cell subsets. EMRA cells were CD45RA+CD27-, and effector memory cells CD45RA-CD27-. The beta constant-region primer was an equimolar mix of two oligonucleotides covering TRBC1 and TRBC2. Nested alpha and beta constant-region primers with the SP2 primer drove four PCR rounds on ligated cDNA. TCRdb redid the calling of the UMI-ligation and nested PCR reads with MiXCR, one entry per CDR3 protein. The profile shows fewer than 4,500 distinct CDR3 sequences, 5.2% of them singletons. This clonotype was recorded at least ten times. Trimming cost V 5 bases and J 0 bases; bases outside gene matches: 6. This CDR3 is built from 15 residues. In germline, CDR1 is SGHVS, CDR2 FNYEAQ.

Input material: effector memory CD8+ T cells from blood. As for subset: effector memory, CD45RA- CD27-. The clonotype comes from a human donor in good health. The chain links TRBV7-6 to TRBJ1-1, with 7 nucleotides matching TRBD1. The CDR3 nucleotides are TGTGCCAGCAGCCGCGGGACAGCTATGAACACTGAAGCTTTCTTT. Its protein is CASSRGTAMNTEAFF.